What follows describes a single T cell receptor (beta chain). What it binds is unknown. Trimming took off 1 base at V and 4 bases at J, with 8 bases between the two ends. The CDR3 spans 13 residues. Germline CDR1 and CDR2: SGHDT and YYEEEE. The record originates from a study of cytomegalovirus exposure and HLA in healthy donors. Study results and limitations: Some V segments (TRBV6-2 and TRBV6-3 among them) were excluded as indistinguishable. Using a false discovery rate of 0.05, a later analysis showed that 16,951 TCR beta sequences were associated with HLA alleles. Productive status was seen about 87% or about 30% of the time for most TCR beta V segments in an earlier analysis. The majority of TCR sequences were rare, yet some public TCRs appeared in many donors.

It was with 60 Vbeta and 13 Jbeta primers that the PCR ran. Assay used: immunoSEQ multiplex PCR; TCRdb lists only in-frame clones, some missing. This sample carries over 150,000 clones, approximately 80% of them seen once, and the ten largest clones take roughly 0.65%. The sample consisted of PBMCs. The V and J genes are TRBV5-6 and TRBJ1-2, with no clear D. This receptor was obtained from a boy aged 5-17 years in good health and CMV-seronegative. The CDR3 protein is CASSLPAIYGYTF. The CDR3 DNA reads TGTGCCAGCAGCTTGCCAGCGATCTATGGCTACACCTTC.